The clone carrying this T cell receptor (beta chain) was seen repeatedly, ten times or more. Its antigen is still unknown. TCRdb ran MiXCR on the reads and lists one entry per CDR3 protein. The table includes 55,000 to 85,000 distinct CDR3 sequences, 4% detected once. This specimen belongs to a study of T cell repertoires in cytomegalovirus infection. Across the study: CMV infection plus the matching HLA type was flagged by public TCR beta signatures. Notes on the study in general: The cumulative frequency of public TCR beta families distinguished individuals who carried CMV together with the relevant HLA. The ex vivo response was dominated by HLA-C-restricted CMV-specific TCR beta clonotypes.

This clonotype originated in a human donor in good health (CMV status not recorded). Some clones in this sample may be carry-over from other donors' samples. The specimen sequenced was PBMCs.

CDR3 sequence (DNA): TGTGCCAGTAGACGGACTGGCTATGGCTACACCTTC. Its protein is CASRRTGYGYTF. The V call is TRBV19, the J call TRBJ1-2, with no clear D. The V gene lost 6 bases and the J gene lost 4 bases, with 9 bases spanning the gap. The CDR3 length is 12 residues. Germline-derived CDR1 and CDR2 are LNHDA and SQIVND (reference sequence).